The present entry profiles one T cell receptor (beta chain) with its context. The antigen remains unidentified. This entry belongs to a study of OX40 agonist ivuxolimab in advanced cancers. Study as a whole: Patients were dosed with the agonistic anti-OX40 (CD134) antibody ivuxolimab.

J lost 4 bases, V lost 0 bases, and 3 bases had no gene match. CDR3 size: 14 residues. Per the germline V gene, CDR1 is LGHNA and CDR2 is YSLEER. Overall study results and limits: There were, on average, more expanded clones in CD8+ T cells than in CD4+.

Clones were read by immunoSEQ multiplex PCR, and TCRdb kept only the in-frame ones, dropping some. The sample yields tens of thousands of clones, over 90% seen once. The sample in question was CD4+ or CD8+ T cells sorted from blood, obtained in a trial of the OX40 agonist ivuxolimab. The TCR sequence derives from an adult with an advanced solid tumor such as melanoma, head and neck, liver or kidney cancer. The chain couples TRBV4-3 to TRBJ2-7; 7 nucleotides line up with TRBD2. CDR3: CASSQDRRGYEQYF. The CDR3, as DNA: TGCGCCAGCAGCCAAGATAGGCGGGGGTACGAGCAGTACTTC.